The next 8 T cell receptor beta chains were all read from a single sample in a study of T-cell reconstitution after alpha-beta-depleted transplantation in children (dated by TCRdb to about 2016). Library generation was performed with PCR. Sequencing took place on an Illumina HiSeq 2500. Molecular barcoding was employed in the preparation of TCR libraries, with unique molecular identifiers being used to normalize TCRbeta repertoire quantification. Using fastp at Q25 and MiXCR, TCRdb reprocessed the public reads and kept productive beta chains. Identical CDR3 protein sequences are pooled into one entry, listed with their most common genes and DNA. Within this sample are roughly 190,000 distinct CDR3 sequences, with roughly 15% of them counted one time only. About 13% of the sample lies in the top ten. The sample was PBMCs from the stem cell graft donor, taken from the stem cell graft. Source of these receptors: a human donor who donated a stem cell graft to a child with acute lymphoblastic leukemia.

Ten or more counts support this clonotype. The germline gene is not matched at one end of the junction; a read error may be the cause. The chain couples TRBV28 to TRBJ2-7, with 7 bases lining up with TRBD2. CDR3 length: 14 residues. CDR1 MDHEN and CDR2 SYDVKM come from the germline V gene. The DNA for the CDR3 is TGTGCCACCAGTTCAACTAGCGCCTCCTACGAGCAGTACTTC. Protein: CATSSTSASYEQYF.

J is TRBJ2-5 and V is TRBV5-1, with D hard to call. This CDR3 comprises 13 residues. Germline loops: CDR1 SGHRS, CDR2 YFSETQ. V lost 0 bases to trimming and J lost 5 bases, with 8 bases between them. The CDR3 protein is CASSLEGRETQYF. CDR3 bases: TGCGCCAGCAGCTTGGAGGGCCGGGAGACCCAGTACTTC.

This clonotype was picked up many times. J is TRBJ2-1 and V is TRBV7-2; either TRBD1 or TRBD2 may fit D (5 bases each). Per germline, CDR1 SGHTA and CDR2 FQGNSA. The ends were cut back, 4 bases at V and 8 bases at J, with 12 bases in the middle. The CDR3 extends over 13 amino acids. The CDR3 nucleotides are TGTGCCAGCAGCTATATGAGAGGGGATGAGCAGTTCTTC. It codes for CASSYMRGDEQFF.

There are many counts of this clonotype. The chain is built from TRBV11-2 and TRBJ2-1; weak D call: TRBD1 (5 bases). CDR1 and CDR2 from the germline V gene are SGHAT and FQNNGV. The CDR3 consists of 15 residues. V was trimmed by 2 bases and J by 6 bases, leaving 14 bases between them. Written as DNA, the CDR3 is TGTGCCAGCAGCTTACAGGGATCCGACTTCAATGAGCAGTTCTTC. Protein: CASSLQGSDFNEQFF. The variable domain in full, completed from reference TRBV11-2 and TRBJ2-1, reads EAGVAQSPRYKIIEKRQSVAFWCNPISGHATLYWYQQILGQGPKLLIQFQNNGVVDDSQLPKDRFSAERLKGVDSTLKIQPAKLEDSAVYLCASSLQGSDFNEQFFGPGTRLTVL.

The sample holds many counts of this clonotype. The genes are TRBV4-1 and TRBJ1-1; 10 nucleotides match TRBD1. This CDR3 contains 16 residues. Germline CDR1 is MGHRA and CDR2 is YSYEKL. Trimming cost V 4 bases and J 3 bases; bases outside gene matches: 8. This CDR3 reads CASSRGPGTGDTEAFF. CDR3 coding DNA: TGCGCCAGCAGCCGAGGTCCCGGGACAGGGGACACTGAAGCTTTCTTT.

The chain couples TRBV5-1 to TRBJ2-6; D call uncertain. Deletions cut 4 bases from V and 0 bases from J, with 14 bases between. Germline lookup yields CDR1 SGHRS and CDR2 YFSETQ. The CDR3 length is 17 residues. CDR3 nucleotide sequence: TGCGCCAGCAGCCCCCAAGCTGGCGCCTCTGGGGCCAACGTCCTGACTTTC. As protein: CASSPQAGASGANVLTF.

There are many counts of this clonotype. The CDR3 bases are TGTGCCAGCAGTCGGTCATCCAATGAGCAGTTCTTC. As protein: CASSRSSNEQFF. The chain has TRBV6-5 and TRBJ2-1; D uncertain. CDR1 is MNHEY, CDR2 SVGAGI, per germline. V lost 5 bases, J lost 6 bases, and 8 bases lay in between. The CDR3 is 12 residues long.

The V gene is TRBV4-1, the J gene TRBJ2-7, with D hard to call. V was cut by 1 base and J by 4 bases, with 8 bases left in between. CDR3 size: 13 residues. From germline, CDR1 is MGHRA and CDR2 YSYEKL. Here the CDR3 reads CASSQVLTYEQYF. CDR3 in DNA: TGCGCCAGCAGCCAAGTCCTGACGTACGAGCAGTACTTC.